This T cell receptor (beta chain) was observed in a study of blood T cell repertoires in COVID-19. Sequenced by immunoSEQ multiplex PCR; TCRdb stores in-frame clones only, minus some. The sample shows tens of thousands of clones, roughly 80% of them seen only once. This clone was counted once. Other DNA sequences in the same sample also yield this CDR3. The sequence derives from a human donor in a cohort sampled during active COVID-19. The sequencing input was peripheral blood.

CDR3 amino acids: CAWSVLGSPLHF. The CDR3 nucleotides read TGTGCCTGGAGTGTACTAGGTTCACCCCTCCACTTT. This sequence joins TRBV30 and TRBJ1-6; D is undetermined. Trimming took off 0 bases at V and 9 bases at J, with 6 bases between the two ends. Germline CDR1 GTSNPN, CDR2 SVGIG (reference sequence). The CDR3 runs 12 residues.